The 26 T cell receptor beta chains presented below share a single source sample, sequenced in a study of T cell repertoires in cytomegalovirus infection. TCRdb processed the reads anew with MiXCR; each CDR3 protein has one entry. This table has under 800,000 distinct CDR3 sequences, less than 25% appearing once. The specimen sequenced was CD8+ T cells from PBMCs. Every receptor here comes from a human donor in good health (CMV status not recorded). Some clones in this sample may be carry-over from other donors' samples.

This clonotype was counted ten times or more. The genes are TRBV7-3 and TRBJ2-1; D unclear. Looked up from germline, CDR1 is SGHTA and CDR2 is FQGTGA. The V end was cut by 0 bases, the J end by 2 bases, with 8 bases between. The CDR3 has 15 residues. The chain's CDR3 is CASSLTAVPYNEQFF. The CDR3 DNA reads TGTGCCAGCAGCTTAACGGCGGTACCCTACAATGAGCAGTTCTTC.

This clonotype has a handful of counts. The chain recombines TRBV28 with TRBJ2-7, with D maybe TRBD1 (8 bases). In germline, CDR1 is MDHEN, CDR2 SYDVKM. CDR3 length: 14 residues. V lost 7 bases, J lost 4 bases, and 17 bases lay in between. This chain's CDR3 is CASNRGGRDYEQYV. DNA of the CDR3: TGTGCCAGCAACAGGGGGGGGCGGGATTACGAGCAGTACGTC.

This clonotype showed up many times. The chain links TRBV12-3 or TRBV12-4 to TRBJ2-1, with 7 bases fitting TRBD1. The CDR3 is 16 amino acids. Trimming took 5 bases from V and 5 from J; bases not matched to a gene: 12. CDR3 region: CASSGPDRARHNEQFF. Written as DNA, the CDR3 is TGTGCCAGCAGTGGACCTGACAGGGCCCGGCACAATGAGCAGTTCTTC.

The CDR3 sequence is CAISEGTGYEQYV. The CDR3 nucleotides read TGTGCCATCAGTGAGGGAACAGGGTACGAGCAGTACGTC. The V gene is TRBV10-3, the J gene TRBJ2-7; weak D call: TRBD1 (6 bases). This CDR3 region has 13 residues. Trimming stripped 2 bases from V and 4 bases from J, with 9 bases between. Germline-derived CDR1 and CDR2 are ENHRY and SYGVKD.

The chain has TRBV28 and TRBJ1-1; D is undetermined. V gave up 4 bases and J gave up 0 bases, with 15 bases separating them. This CDR3 is 16 amino acids long. Germline CDR1 reads MDHEN; CDR2 reads SYDVKM. The CDR3 here is CASSYPGEDLNTEAFF. The CDR3 DNA reads as TGTGCCAGCAGTTACCCCGGCGAGGATTTGAACACTGAAGCTTTCTTT.

This clonotype showed up just a few times. V is TRBV6-8 and J is TRBJ2-5, with D maybe TRBD2 (6 bases). CDR3 length: 15 residues. Germline V gene sequence: CDR1 MNHGY, CDR2 SAAAGT. Trimming took off 0 bases at V and 7 bases at J, with 15 bases between the two ends. CDR3 sequence: CASSYSDTLRGTQYF. CDR3 DNA sequence: TGTGCCAGCAGTTACTCGGACACACTGCGGGGGACCCAGTACTTC.

In regard to this clonotype: With a much larger clone just one base away, this may be a read error. It is likely a read error, because the conserved phenylalanine at the end of the CDR3 is missing. Here the CDR3 reads CASSTNEQFI. Here the CDR3 DNA reads TGTGCCAGCAGCACTAATGAGCAGTTCATC. J is TRBJ2-1 and V is TRBV7-2; no reliable D call. Looked up from germline, CDR1 is SGHTA and CDR2 is FQGNSA. There are 10 residues in the CDR3. Trimming pared 5 bases from V and 7 bases from J, leaving 3 bases between.

This clonotype was observed many times. This sequence joins TRBV7-9 and TRBJ1-2, with 8 bases identical to TRBD1. The CDR3 is 19 amino acids. Germline CDR1 reads SEHNR; CDR2 reads FQNEAQ (reference sequence). Trimming removed 4 bases from V and 0 bases from J; junction bases left unmatched: 16. The CDR3 DNA sequence: TGTGCCAGCAGCTCTGGGCCGGGACAGGCGATGTTAGCTAACTATGGCTACACCTTC. It specifies CASSSGPGQAMLANYGYTF.

This rearrangement joins TRBV6-2 or TRBV6-3 to TRBJ1-1, with D uncertain. V was pared by 0 bases and J by 4 bases, with 9 bases between. Germline V gene sequence: CDR1 MNHEY, CDR2 SVGEGT. CDR3 length equals 14 residues. Written as DNA, the CDR3 is TGTGCCAGCAGTTACTCCGGGGATGTCACTGAAGCTTTCTTT. It is translated as CASSYSGDVTEAFF.

The genes are TRBV12-5 and TRBJ2-7; D not resolved. CDR1 is LGHNT, CDR2 FRNRAP, per germline. V dropped 4 bases and J dropped 7 bases, with 17 bases sitting between them. The CDR3 extends over 14 amino acids. CDR3 sequence (DNA): TGTGCTAGTGGTTGGGATAGCCAGCCCTGGGAGCAGTACTTC. This translates into CASGWDSQPWEQYF.

With respect to this clonotype: A read error may be the cause here, since a much bigger clone is one base away. The V gene is TRBV7-2, the J gene TRBJ2-2; 7 nucleotides match TRBD1. Germline V lookup: CDR1 SGHTA, CDR2 FQGNSA. This CDR3 is built from 19 residues. The CDR3 bases are TGTGCCAACAGCTTTCAACCTATAAGGACAGGCCCCTACACCGGGGAGCTGTTTTTT. Translation gives CANSFQPIRTGPYTGELFF.

DNA for the CDR3: TGTGCCACCAGTGATTCCGGGGGAGAGCAGTTCTTC. It yields the protein CATSDSGGEQFF. V gene TRBV24-1 combines with J gene TRBJ2-1, with D possibly being TRBD2 (6 bases). The CDR3 runs 12 residues. Germline assignment: CDR1 KGHDR and CDR2 SFDVKD. V shed 2 bases and J shed 10 bases, with 8 bases lying between them.

Regarding this clonotype: This may stem from a read error, because a much larger clone lies one nucleotide away. The chain has TRBV28 and TRBJ2-5; D not certain. Germline loops: CDR1 MDHEN, CDR2 SYDVKM. Trimming took off 3 bases at V and 10 bases at J, with 12 bases between the two ends. This CDR3 is built from 12 residues. The chain's CDR3 is CASSFEKIGQYF. Written as DNA, the CDR3 is TGTGCCAGCAGTTTTGAGAAGATTGGCCAGTACTTC.

Worth noting for this clonotype: Since a much larger clone is just one base distant, this may be a read error. The chain carries TRBV20-1 and TRBJ2-2; D uncertain. CDR1 and CDR2 from the germline V gene are DFQATT and SNEGSKA (reference sequence). CDR3 length: 11 residues. Deletions cut 6 bases from V and 10 bases from J, with 12 bases between. In DNA form, the CDR3 reads TGCAGTGCCATAAAGTCCGAGGAGCTGTTTTTT. It yields the protein CSAIKSEELFF.

The rearrangement links TRBV12-3 or TRBV12-4 to TRBJ2-7, with 10 bases identical to TRBD1. The CDR3 is made up of 14 amino acids. V trimming: 6 bases; J trimming: 4 bases; junction bases outside the gene matches: 6. The CDR3 coding sequence is TGTGCCAGCAGCGACAGGGGGCCCCATTACGAGCAGTACTTC. It yields the protein CASSDRGPHYEQYF.

The J gene is TRBJ1-1, the V gene TRBV4-1; no reliable D call. Trimming cost V 7 bases and J 1 base, with 10 bases left between them. The germline V gene has CDR1 MGHRA and CDR2 YSYEKL. The CDR3 is 13 residues long. This CDR3 reads CASTHVGNTEAFF. The DNA of the CDR3 is TGCGCCAGCACCCATGTCGGGAACACTGAAGCTTTCTTT.

This clonotype was recorded a few times. The chain uses TRBV2 and TRBJ2-6; D not certain. This CDR3 spans 12 amino acids. V dropped 9 bases and J dropped 4 bases, with 7 bases sitting between them. Germline CDR1 and CDR2: SNHLY and FYNNEI. The DNA of the CDR3 is TGTGCCAGGGGTCTCGGGGCCAACGTCCTGACTTTC. Protein product: CARGLGANVLTF.

This clonotype was recorded a few times. The rearrangement joins TRBV7-9 to TRBJ1-1; D is possibly TRBD1 (5 bases). The CDR3 has 18 residues. V shed 5 bases and J shed 1 base, with 23 bases lying between them. Looked up from germline, CDR1 is SEHNR and CDR2 is FQNEAQ (reference sequence). CDR3 in DNA: TGTGCCAGCAGCCCAAGGGGTGGGGGGAATCTCGAGAACACTGAAGCTTTCTTT. Translation gives CASSPRGGGNLENTEAFF. The entire variable domain, with the rest obtained from reference TRBV7-9 and TRBJ1-1, is as follows: DTGVSQNPRHKITKRGQNVTFRCDPISEHNRLYWYRQTLGQGPEFLTYFQNEAQLEKSRLLSDRFSAERPKGSFSTLEIQRTEQGDSAMYLCASSPRGGGNLENTEAFFGQGTRLTVV.

Notes on this clonotype: A much larger clone differs by one base, so this may be a read error. V usage is TRBV12-3 or TRBV12-4 and J usage is TRBJ2-1, with D possibly being TRBD1 (6 bases). The CDR3 runs 16 residues. The CDR3 nucleotides are TGTGCCAGCAGAAAACAGGGAACCCTCTCCTACAATGAGCTGTTCTTC. Its translation: CASRKQGTLSYNELFF.

This clonotype was detected many times. The J gene is TRBJ1-1, the V gene TRBV7-8; D is possibly TRBD1 (5 bases). Trimming pared 10 bases from V and 1 base from J, leaving 10 bases between. Germline V gene sequence: CDR1 SGHVS, CDR2 FQNEAQ. The CDR3 runs to 12 residues. This CDR3 is CATDSGNTEAFF. The CDR3 DNA follows: TGTGCCACCGACAGCGGGAACACTGAAGCTTTCTTT.

The sample holds many counts of this clonotype. This sequence joins TRBV7-2 and TRBJ1-2, with D perhaps matching TRBD1 (5 bases). The CDR3 totals 12 residues. The V gene's germline CDR1 is SGHTA and CDR2 FQGNSA. Deletions cut 10 bases from V and 7 bases from J, with 16 bases between. The CDR3 reads CANLRRGGGYTF. The CDR3 DNA follows: TGTGCCAACCTTAGGAGGGGAGGTGGCTACACCTTC.

This clonotype was observed a few times. V and J are TRBV19 and TRBJ1-1; D is ambiguous. The germline V gene encodes CDR1 LNHDA and CDR2 SQIVND (reference sequence). V lost 3 bases, J lost 1 base, and 6 bases lay in between. The CDR3 has 13 residues. CDR3: CASSIFTNTEAFF. The CDR3 DNA sequence: TGTGCCAGTAGTATCTTTACGAACACTGAAGCTTTCTTT.

This clonotype was detected only a few times. The chain carries TRBV20-1 and TRBJ2-6; D is unclear. The CDR3 consists of 17 residues. The V end was cut by 6 bases, the J end by 0 bases, with 18 bases between. The germline gives CDR1 DFQATT, CDR2 SNEGSKA (reference sequence). The CDR3 DNA follows: TGCAGTGCCCTGCAAGAGTTCCCCGACTCTGGGGCCAACGTCCTGACTTTC. Protein sequence: CSALQEFPDSGANVLTF.

This clonotype was detected a few times. The chain employs TRBV20-1 and TRBJ1-1, with TRBD1 matching 10 bases. Looked up from germline, CDR1 is DFQATT and CDR2 is SNEGSKA (reference sequence). This CDR3 is 15 amino acids long. With 6 bases clipped from V and 5 bases from J, the junction kept 12 bases outside the gene matches. In DNA form, the CDR3 reads TGCAGTGCGAGACAGGGGGCAAGTGCGGGGACTGAAGCTTTCTTT. This encodes CSARQGASAGTEAFF.

About this clonotype itself: One junction end disagrees with the germline gene, perhaps due to a read error. The chain recombines TRBV2 with TRBJ1-1; maybe TRBD1 (6 bases). There are 15 residues in the CDR3. The germline V gene encodes CDR1 SNHLY and CDR2 FYNNEI. The CDR3 is CANSLTGQQNTEAFF. The CDR3 region has the DNA TGTGCCAACAGTCTGACAGGTCAGCAGAACACTGAAGCTTTCTTT.

This clonotype was seen ten or more times. The CDR3 region is CASSQEGAGRSYNEQFF. Written as DNA, the CDR3 is TGTGCCAGCAGCCAAGAGGGAGCAGGGAGATCCTACAATGAGCAGTTCTTC. The chain recombines TRBV14 with TRBJ2-1, with D perhaps being TRBD1 or TRBD2 (5 bases each). Germline V lookup: CDR1 SGHDN, CDR2 FVKESK. The CDR3 loop spans 17 amino acids. The ends were cut back, 0 bases at V and 1 base at J, with 13 bases in the middle.